This is a list of T cell receptor beta chains from one sample in a study of cytomegalovirus exposure and HLA in healthy donors. Assay: immunoSEQ multiplex PCR; the TCRdb copy retains only in-frame clones and omits some. This table has 150,000 to 200,000 clones, approximately 85% appearing once. Input material: PBMCs. The receptors originated from a man younger than 35 in good health and CMV-seropositive. Both conserved end residues are part of each CDR3. D genes are given only for firm matches. Rows give clone size only sometimes, using once, few, many, or a class for an expanded clone.

abundance: .; v_gene: TRBV7-9; d_gene: TRBD1; j_gene: TRBJ2-3; CDR3aa: CASSLEGAEYF; CDR3nt: TGTGCCAGCAGCTTAGAGGGGGCGGAGTATTTT
abundance: .; v_gene: TRBV2; d_gene: .; j_gene: TRBJ2-3; CDR3aa: CASKTSGSTDTQYF; CDR3nt: TGTGCCAGCAAGACGAGCGGAAGCACAGATACGCAGTATTTT
abundance: .; v_gene: TRBV2; d_gene: .; j_gene: TRBJ1-1; CDR3aa: CASSEVPNPGNTEAFF; CDR3nt: TGTGCCAGCAGTGAGGTCCCAAACCCGGGGAACACTGAAGCTTTCTTT
abundance: .; v_gene: TRBV2; d_gene: .; j_gene: TRBJ2-7; CDR3aa: CASSPTTPPPYEQYF; CDR3nt: TGTGCCAGCAGTCCTACGACTCCCCCCCCCTACGAGCAGTACTTC
abundance: .; v_gene: TRBV5-4; d_gene: TRBD2; j_gene: TRBJ2-5; CDR3aa: CASSGGGLAGGLRETQYF; CDR3nt: TGTGCCAGCAGCGGGGGGGGACTAGCGGGAGGCCTCCGAGAGACCCAGTACTTC
abundance: .; v_gene: TRBV5-1; d_gene: .; j_gene: TRBJ1-1; CDR3aa: CASSLEGIEAFF; CDR3nt: TGCGCCAGCAGCTTGGAGGGGATTGAAGCTTTCTTT
abundance: .; v_gene: TRBV15; d_gene: .; j_gene: TRBJ1-5; CDR3aa: CATSRDREQDSNQPQHF; CDR3nt: TGTGCCACCAGCAGAGATAGAGAACAGGATAGCAATCAGCCCCAGCATTTT
abundance: .; v_gene: TRBV7-2; d_gene: .; j_gene: TRBJ2-2; CDR3aa: CASSSRAGLNTGELFF; CDR3nt: TGTGCCAGCAGCTCAAGGGCGGGGTTGAACACCGGGGAGCTGTTTTTT
abundance: .; v_gene: TRBV18; d_gene: TRBD2; j_gene: TRBJ2-3; CDR3aa: CASSYDPLAGGGTDTQYF; CDR3nt: TGTGCCAGCTCATACGACCCCCTAGCGGGGGGAGGCACAGATACGCAGTATTTT
abundance: once; v_gene: TRBV7-9; d_gene: TRBD1; j_gene: TRBJ1-6; CDR3aa: CASSLAGTGISPLHF; CDR3nt: TGTGCCAGCAGCTTAGCGGGGACAGGGATTTCACCCCTCCACTTT
abundance: .; v_gene: TRBV5-1; d_gene: .; j_gene: TRBJ1-1; CDR3aa: CASSLGQVYNTEAFF; CDR3nt: TGCGCCAGCAGCCTGGGACAAGTATATAACACTGAAGCTTTCTTT
abundance: .; v_gene: TRBV6-6; d_gene: TRBD1; j_gene: TRBJ1-3; CDR3aa: CASSLTGTGNTIYF; CDR3nt: TGTGCCAGCAGTTTGACAGGGACTGGAAACACCATATATTTT
abundance: .; v_gene: TRBV9; d_gene: TRBD2; j_gene: TRBJ2-1; CDR3aa: CASSREVAGRYNEQFF; CDR3nt: TGTGCCAGCAGCCGGGAGGTAGCGGGCCGCTACAATGAGCAGTTCTTC
abundance: few; v_gene: TRBV20-1; d_gene: .; j_gene: TRBJ1-5; CDR3aa: CSAKGDSQHF; CDR3nt: TGCAGTGCTAAGGGGGATTCCCAGCATTTT
abundance: .; v_gene: TRBV10-3; d_gene: TRBD1; j_gene: TRBJ2-7; CDR3aa: CAIKNRGHGYEQYF; CDR3nt: TGTGCCATCAAGAACAGGGGGCATGGCTACGAGCAGTACTTC
abundance: once; v_gene: TRBV2; d_gene: TRBD1; j_gene: TRBJ1-5; CDR3aa: CAITQGKDQPQHF; CDR3nt: TGTGCCATTACACAGGGGAAGGATCAGCCCCAGCATTTT
abundance: .; v_gene: TRBV9; d_gene: .; j_gene: TRBJ2-1; CDR3aa: CASSDMQGSYNEQFF; CDR3nt: TGTGCCAGCAGTGATATGCAGGGCTCCTACAATGAGCAGTTCTTC
abundance: few; v_gene: TRBV5-6; d_gene: .; j_gene: TRBJ1-1; CDR3aa: CASSLWAGNTEAFF; CDR3nt: TGTGCCAGCAGCTTGTGGGCGGGGAACACTGAAGCTTTCTTT
abundance: .; v_gene: TRBV2; d_gene: .; j_gene: TRBJ2-2; CDR3aa: CASSESPGRGTGELFF; CDR3nt: TGTGCCAGCAGTGAATCTCCCGGGAGAGGCACCGGGGAGCTGTTTTTT
abundance: .; v_gene: TRBV6-1; d_gene: .; j_gene: TRBJ1-1; CDR3aa: CASSRGAGMNTEAFF; CDR3nt: TGTGCCAGCAGTAGGGGTGCAGGCATGAACACTGAAGCTTTCTTT
abundance: few; v_gene: TRBV2; d_gene: .; j_gene: TRBJ1-1; CDR3aa: CASISGVAFF; CDR3nt: TGTGCCAGCATCTCAGGGGTAGCTTTCTTT
abundance: .; v_gene: TRBV7-9; d_gene: TRBD2; j_gene: TRBJ2-1; CDR3aa: CASSGGLAGGPGNEQFF; CDR3nt: TGTGCCAGCAGCGGTGGACTAGCGGGGGGGCCCGGCAATGAGCAGTTCTTC
abundance: .; v_gene: TRBV21-1; d_gene: .; j_gene: TRBJ1-1; CDR3aa: CASSPRCRDRGRGTEAFF; CDR3nt: TGTGCCAGCAGCCCCCGATGCAGGGACAGGGGGCGCGGAACTGAAGCTTTCTTT
abundance: .; v_gene: TRBV11-1; d_gene: .; j_gene: TRBJ1-5; CDR3aa: CASSLGSGQPQHF; CDR3nt: TGTGCCAGCAGCTTAGGGTCAGGCCAGCCCCAGCATTTT
abundance: once; v_gene: TRBV29-1; d_gene: .; j_gene: TRBJ2-7; CDR3aa: CSVDEGGRYEQYF; CDR3nt: TGCAGCGTTGATGAGGGAGGTCGGTACGAGCAGTACTTC
abundance: .; v_gene: TRBV18; d_gene: TRBD2; j_gene: TRBJ2-3; CDR3aa: CASSRVGGGPSDTQYF; CDR3nt: TGTGCCAGCTCACGCGTCGGGGGGGGACCCTCAGATACGCAGTATTTT
abundance: .; v_gene: TRBV15; d_gene: TRBD2; j_gene: TRBJ2-7; CDR3aa: CATRGGAEQYF; CDR3nt: TGTGCCACCCGGGGGGGCGCCGAGCAGTACTTC
abundance: .; v_gene: TRBV30; d_gene: .; j_gene: TRBJ1-1; CDR3aa: CAWSVNRNTEAFF; CDR3nt: TGTGCCTGGAGTGTTAACAGGAACACTGAAGCTTTCTTT
abundance: .; v_gene: TRBV30; d_gene: .; j_gene: TRBJ1-5; CDR3aa: CAWNVQGVSQPQHF; CDR3nt: TGTGCCTGGAATGTGCAGGGCGTAAGTCAGCCCCAGCATTTT
abundance: .; v_gene: TRBV4-1; d_gene: TRBD2; j_gene: TRBJ2-5; CDR3aa: CASSQEGTRRGETQYF; CDR3nt: TGCGCCAGCAGCCAAGAGGGGACTAGGCGAGGAGAGACCCAGTACTTC
abundance: .; v_gene: TRBV5-1; d_gene: .; j_gene: TRBJ2-2; CDR3aa: CASSEIKNTGELFF; CDR3nt: TGCGCCAGTAGCGAGATAAAAAACACCGGGGAGCTGTTTTTT
abundance: .; v_gene: TRBV5-1; d_gene: .; j_gene: TRBJ2-3; CDR3aa: CASSLRAAGDTQYF; CDR3nt: TGCGCCAGCAGCTTGAGGGCCGCGGGGGATACGCAGTATTTT
abundance: .; v_gene: TRBV19; d_gene: .; j_gene: TRBJ1-4; CDR3aa: CASSIDLWRPNEKLFF; CDR3nt: TGTGCCAGTAGTATAGATCTGTGGAGGCCGAATGAAAAACTGTTTTTT
abundance: .; v_gene: TRBV30; d_gene: .; j_gene: TRBJ2-7; CDR3aa: CAWSLRGPRGESYEQYF; CDR3nt: TGTGCCTGGAGTCTTAGGGGCCCCAGGGGCGAGTCCTACGAGCAGTACTTC
abundance: .; v_gene: TRBV5-6; d_gene: .; j_gene: TRBJ2-5; CDR3aa: CASSLGPSQYF; CDR3nt: TGTGCCAGCAGCTTGGGGCCCTCGCAGTACTTC
abundance: .; v_gene: TRBV2; d_gene: .; j_gene: TRBJ2-2; CDR3aa: CASSEDRRQANTGELFF; CDR3nt: TGTGCCAGCAGTGAAGATCGGAGGCAGGCGAACACCGGGGAGCTGTTTTTT
abundance: .; v_gene: TRBV7-9; d_gene: .; j_gene: TRBJ2-7; CDR3aa: CASSLLVGTDSYEQYF; CDR3nt: TGTGCCAGCAGCTTATTAGTCGGCACAGATTCCTACGAGCAGTACTTC
abundance: .; v_gene: TRBV7-9; d_gene: .; j_gene: TRBJ2-7; CDR3aa: CASSLDRVYEQYF; CDR3nt: TGTGCCAGCAGCTTAGACAGGGTATACGAGCAGTACTTC
abundance: .; v_gene: TRBV27; d_gene: .; j_gene: TRBJ2-3; CDR3aa: CASSNTGRPYTDTQYF; CDR3nt: TGTGCCAGCAGTAATACAGGGCGTCCCTACACAGATACGCAGTATTTT
abundance: .; v_gene: TRBV6-4; d_gene: TRBD1; j_gene: TRBJ1-6; CDR3aa: CASSETGGNSPLHF; CDR3nt: TGTGCCAGCAGTGAGACAGGGGGTAATTCACCCCTCCACTTT
abundance: .; v_gene: TRBV6-6; d_gene: TRBD1; j_gene: TRBJ1-2; CDR3aa: CASTRQGEGGGYTF; CDR3nt: TGTGCCAGCACTCGACAGGGAGAGGGCGGAGGCTACACCTTC
abundance: .; v_gene: TRBV19; d_gene: .; j_gene: TRBJ1-2; CDR3aa: CASRRWGGPNYGYTF; CDR3nt: TGTGCCAGTAGGCGGTGGGGGGGCCCTAACTATGGCTACACCTTC
abundance: .; v_gene: TRBV2; d_gene: TRBD1; j_gene: TRBJ2-7; CDR3aa: CASSDSTGDFPKPTYEQYF; CDR3nt: TGTGCCAGCAGTGATAGTACAGGGGATTTCCCGAAGCCAACTTACGAGCAGTACTTC
abundance: .; v_gene: TRBV29-1; d_gene: .; j_gene: TRBJ2-5; CDR3aa: CSVAWGRETQYF; CDR3nt: TGCAGCGTTGCCTGGGGCCGGGAGACCCAGTACTTC
abundance: few; v_gene: TRBV18; d_gene: TRBD1; j_gene: TRBJ1-4; CDR3aa: CASSQGQGLGTNEKLFF; CDR3nt: TGTGCCAGCTCACAAGGACAGGGTTTAGGAACTAATGAAAAACTGTTTTTT
abundance: .; v_gene: TRBV7-6; d_gene: .; j_gene: TRBJ2-3; CDR3aa: CASSLNRMGSTDTQYF; CDR3nt: TGTGCCAGCAGCTTAAACAGGATGGGGAGCACAGATACGCAGTATTTT
abundance: .; v_gene: TRBV5-4; d_gene: .; j_gene: TRBJ2-6; CDR3aa: CASSLLSGANVLTF; CDR3nt: TGTGCCAGCAGCCTCTTGTCTGGGGCCAACGTCCTGACTTTC
abundance: .; v_gene: TRBV13; d_gene: .; j_gene: TRBJ1-1; CDR3aa: CASSQTPNTEAFF; CDR3nt: TGTGCCAGCAGCCAAACACCGAACACTGAAGCTTTCTTT
abundance: once; v_gene: TRBV12-5; d_gene: .; j_gene: TRBJ2-3; CDR3aa: CASGLVVGGYTDTQYF; CDR3nt: TGTGCTAGTGGTTTGGTAGTTGGAGGTTACACAGATACGCAGTATTTT
abundance: .; v_gene: TRBV10-3; d_gene: .; j_gene: TRBJ2-2; CDR3aa: CAISESNPPDRGGTGELFF; CDR3nt: TGTGCCATCAGTGAGTCGAATCCCCCCGACAGGGGAGGGACCGGGGAGCTGTTTTTT
abundance: .; v_gene: TRBV7-9; d_gene: .; j_gene: TRBJ1-5; CDR3aa: CASSLGSGQPQHF; CDR3nt: TGTGCCAGCAGCTTAGGGTCCGGTCAGCCCCAGCATTTT
abundance: .; v_gene: TRBV5-4; d_gene: TRBD1; j_gene: TRBJ2-7; CDR3aa: CASSRGQGSHEQYF; CDR3nt: TGTGCCAGCAGCCGCGGACAGGGGTCTCACGAGCAGTACTTC
abundance: .; v_gene: TRBV25-1; d_gene: TRBD1; j_gene: TRBJ2-3; CDR3aa: CASSDRGTSDTQYF; CDR3nt: TGTGCCAGCAGTGACAGGGGGACCTCAGATACGCAGTATTTT
abundance: .; v_gene: TRBV6-1; d_gene: TRBD1; j_gene: TRBJ2-7; CDR3aa: CASSEGTGPSYEQYF; CDR3nt: TGTGCCAGCAGTGAAGGGACAGGACCCTCTTACGAGCAGTACTTC
abundance: .; v_gene: TRBV6-1; d_gene: .; j_gene: TRBJ2-3; CDR3aa: CASSEAGWGGLDTQYF; CDR3nt: TGTGCCAGCAGTGAAGCTGGTTGGGGGGGGCTTGATACGCAGTATTTT